This TCR beta chain appears in the sequencing data of a study of long-term antiretroviral therapy in people with HIV. CDR3 length equals 13 residues. The V and J ends lost 6 bases and 6 bases respectively, with 15 bases between them. Germline-derived CDR1 and CDR2 are LNHDA and SQIVND (reference sequence). At minimum, one pre-ART and two post-ART PBMC samples were obtained from each donor. Clinicians in the United States treated all participants with HIV. Version v3.0 of the immunoSEQ assay was performed at survey level. Assay used: immunoSEQ multiplex PCR; TCRdb lists only in-frame clones, some missing. The table has over 35,000 clones, approximately 86% seen once; the top ten hold about 4%.

The chain is built from TRBV19 and TRBJ2-7, with D tentatively TRBD2 (6 bases). The source material was unsorted PBMCs, sampled just before starting antiretroviral therapy. The sequence derives from a woman in her late teens or twenties with HIV. CDR3 DNA: TGTGCCAGTAGCCTTACTAGCTTTAGCGAGCAGTACTTC. This encodes CASSLTSFSEQYF. Drawing the rest from reference TRBV19 and TRBJ2-7, the complete variable domain is DGGITQSPKYLFRKEGQNVTLSCEQNLNHDAMYWYRQDPGQGLRLIYYSQIVNDFQKGDIAEGYSVSREKKESFPLTVTSAQKNPTAFYLCASSLTSFSEQYFGPGTRLTVT.